This TCR beta chain was obtained from a study of shared clonotypes between healthy human individuals. Measured with immunoSEQ multiplex PCR; TCRdb has only the in-frame clones, and not every one. The sample lists around 690,000 clones, roughly 88% occurring once. This TCR came from a man aged 18 to 35 in good health. Some clones in this sample may be carry-over from other donors' samples. The material sequenced was memory CD8+ T cells from PBMCs. The subset is: CD45RO+ cells pooled with CCR7-negative TemRA cells.

CDR3 nucleotide sequence: TGTGCCAGCAGCCACCCACCCACGGCGGTTTTTCGGGGCGGGGAGCTGTTTTTT. This codes for CASSHPPTAVFRGGELFF. V is TRBV4-2 and J is TRBJ2-2, with D possibly matching TRBD2 (5 bases). The germline V gene has CDR1 LGHNA and CDR2 YNFKEQ. The V end was cut by 3 bases, the J end by 7 bases, with 24 bases between. The CDR3 covers 18 residues.